The sequence of this T cell receptor (beta chain) was determined in a study of regulatory T cells in long-lasting Graves disease. V lost 6 bases and J lost 7, with 9 bases in between. The germline V gene encodes CDR1 SNHLY and CDR2 FYNNEI. The CDR3 consists of 11 residues. This clonotype came up many times. The antigen remains unidentified. Construction of TCR beta libraries relied on iRepertoire HTBI primers and on Arm-PCR targeting CDR3 regions. TCRdb fed the multiplex PCR reads into MiXCR, producing one record per CDR3 protein. The data hold under 300,000 distinct CDR3 sequences, with roughly 18% observed a single time. The time point denotes: newly diagnosed GD, antithyroid drugs for less than 3 months. PBMCs were the source of the RNA used for TCR sequencing. General study points: Public clonotype sharing was higher in persistent than newly diagnosed patients.

The receptor comes from a female donor with Graves disease. This specimen consisted of peripheral blood mononuclear cells (PBMCs), obtained at new diagnosis, from a patient treated with antithyroid drugs. This chain links TRBV2 with TRBJ1-2; D not certain. Here the CDR3 DNA reads TGTGCCAGCAGGGACGAAACTGGCTACACCTTC. Protein sequence: CASRDETGYTF.